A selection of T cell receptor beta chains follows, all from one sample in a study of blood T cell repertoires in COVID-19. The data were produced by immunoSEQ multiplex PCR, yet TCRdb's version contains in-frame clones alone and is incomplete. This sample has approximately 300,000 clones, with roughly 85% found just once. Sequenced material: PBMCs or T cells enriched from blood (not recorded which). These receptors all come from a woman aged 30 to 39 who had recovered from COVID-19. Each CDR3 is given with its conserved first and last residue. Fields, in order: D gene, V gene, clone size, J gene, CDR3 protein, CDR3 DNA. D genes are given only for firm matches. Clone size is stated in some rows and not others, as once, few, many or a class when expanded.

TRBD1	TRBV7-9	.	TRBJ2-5	CASSSEDRGGETQYF	TGTGCCAGCAGCTCAGAAGACAGGGGGGGAGAGACCCAGTACTTC
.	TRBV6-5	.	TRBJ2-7	CASSYSAINFYEQYF	TGTGCCAGCAGTTACTCAGCCATTAACTTCTACGAGCAGTACTTC
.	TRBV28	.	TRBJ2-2	CAIDSTAGELFF	TGTGCCATCGACTCGACCGCCGGGGAGCTGTTTTTT
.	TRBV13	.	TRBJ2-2	CASSLGRFSGELFF	TGTGCCAGCAGCTTGGGGAGGTTTTCCGGGGAGCTGTTTTTT
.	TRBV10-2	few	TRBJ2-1	CASGGGNEQFF	TGCGCCAGTGGGGGCGGCAATGAGCAGTTCTTC
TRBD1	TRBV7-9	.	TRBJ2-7	CASSPVAGTGPYEQYF	TGTGCCAGCAGCCCGGTCGCTGGGACAGGGCCCTACGAGCAGTACTTC
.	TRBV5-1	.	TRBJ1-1	CASSYQENTEAFF	TGCGCCAGCAGTTATCAGGAGAACACTGAAGCTTTCTTT
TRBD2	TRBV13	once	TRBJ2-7	CASSLEGGRAFELGNYEQYF	TGTGCCAGCAGCTTAGAAGGCGGGAGGGCCTTCGAACTAGGGAATTACGAGCAGTACTTC
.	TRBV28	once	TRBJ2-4	CASSNWGQAQAKNIQYF	TGTGCCAGCAGTAACTGGGGGCAGGCTCAAGCCAAAAACATTCAGTACTTC
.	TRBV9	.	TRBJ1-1	CASSVGWGGGTEAFF	TGTGCCAGCAGCGTAGGATGGGGGGGCGGCACTGAAGCTTTCTTT
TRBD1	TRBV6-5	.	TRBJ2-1	CASTRPGQGYNEQFF	TGTGCCAGCACCAGGCCGGGACAGGGGTACAATGAGCAGTTCTTC
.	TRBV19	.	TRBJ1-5	CASSMGLGGQPQHF	TGTGCCAGTAGTATGGGTCTCGGAGGCCAGCCCCAGCATTTT
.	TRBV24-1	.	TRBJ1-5	CATSDVGVNQPQHF	TGTGCCACCAGTGACGTGGGAGTCAATCAGCCCCAGCATTTT
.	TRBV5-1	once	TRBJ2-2	CASSSAIWRGANTGELFF	TGCGCCAGCAGCTCCGCGATATGGCGGGGAGCGAACACCGGGGAGCTGTTTTTT
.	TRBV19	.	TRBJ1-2	CASSIINPGQLNYGYTF	TGTGCCAGTAGTATTATTAACCCAGGGCAACTTAACTATGGCTACACCTTC
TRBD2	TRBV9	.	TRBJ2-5	CASSDSGSNTRETQYF	TGTGCCAGCAGCGATAGCGGGAGTAACACGAGGGAGACCCAGTACTTC
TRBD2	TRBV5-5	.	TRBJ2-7	CASSPSNLAGDYEQYF	TGTGCCAGCAGCCCATCCAACCTAGCGGGAGACTACGAGCAGTACTTC
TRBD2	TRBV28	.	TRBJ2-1	CASTDLGLADSYNEQFF	TGTGCCAGCACCGATCTTGGACTAGCGGACTCCTACAATGAGCAGTTCTTC
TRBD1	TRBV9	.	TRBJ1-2	CASSVEGAAYGYTF	TGTGCCAGCAGCGTAGAGGGGGCGGCCTATGGCTACACCTTC
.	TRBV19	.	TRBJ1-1	CASSIPAGVLNTEAFF	TGTGCCAGTAGTATACCGGCAGGGGTTCTGAACACTGAAGCTTTCTTT
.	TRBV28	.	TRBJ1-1	CASSPGGNTEAFF	TGTGCCAGCAGCCCAGGAGGGAACACTGAAGCTTTCTTT
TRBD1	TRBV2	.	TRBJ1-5	CASSRGQGKHQPQHF	TGTGCCAGCTCAAGGGGACAGGGGAAGCATCAGCCCCAGCATTTT
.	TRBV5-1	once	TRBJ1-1	CASSSGVGTEAFF	TGCGCCAGCAGCTCGGGGGTAGGTACTGAAGCTTTCTTT
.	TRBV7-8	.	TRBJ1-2	CASSLGPTLMDKEGYTF	TGTGCCAGCAGCTTAGGGCCCACTTTGATGGATAAGGAGGGCTACACCTTC
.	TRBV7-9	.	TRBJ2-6	CASSLSGSSGANVLTF	TGTGCCAGCAGCTTATCCGGGTCCTCTGGGGCCAACGTCCTGACTTTC
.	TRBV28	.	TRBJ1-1	CASSLTETNTEAFF	TGTGCCAGCAGTTTAACAGAGACGAACACTGAAGCTTTCTTT
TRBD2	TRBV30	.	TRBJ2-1	CAWTLAGSYNEQFF	TGTGCCTGGACGCTAGCGGGGTCCTACAATGAGCAGTTCTTC
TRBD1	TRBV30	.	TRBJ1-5	CAWSDRGFVQPQHF	TGTGCCTGGAGTGACAGGGGGTTTGTTCAGCCCCAGCATTTT
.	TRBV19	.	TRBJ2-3	CASNTQGFTDTQYF	TGTGCCAGTAACACACAGGGCTTCACAGATACGCAGTATTTT
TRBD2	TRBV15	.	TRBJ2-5	CATSRSGGTSRQETQYF	TGTGCCACCAGCCGATCAGGTGGGACTAGCCGGCAAGAGACCCAGTACTTC
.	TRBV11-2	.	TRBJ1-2	CASSPRPLGRGANYGYTF	TGTGCCAGCAGCCCACGTCCCTTGGGGCGGGGGGCTAACTATGGCTACACCTTC
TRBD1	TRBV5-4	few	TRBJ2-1	CASTPGQGYNEQFF	TGTGCCAGCACCCCGGGACAGGGCTACAATGAGCAGTTCTTC
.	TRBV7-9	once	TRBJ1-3	CASSFSRVSSGNTIYF	TGTGCCAGCAGCTTCTCCAGGGTTAGCTCTGGAAACACCATATATTTT
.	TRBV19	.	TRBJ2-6	CASSPGWASGANVLTF	TGTGCCAGTAGCCCTGGCTGGGCGTCTGGGGCCAACGTCCTGACTTTC
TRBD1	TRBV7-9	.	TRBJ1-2	CASSLGQGPYGYTF	TGTGCCAGCAGCTTAGGACAGGGACCTTATGGCTACACCTTC
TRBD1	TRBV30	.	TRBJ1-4	CAWSQPGQGNTWANEKLFF	TGTGCCTGGAGTCAGCCGGGACAGGGGAATACTTGGGCTAATGAAAAACTGTTTTTT
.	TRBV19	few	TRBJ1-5	CASSIRDTGNQPQHF	TGTGCCAGTAGTATTCGCGACACGGGAAATCAGCCCCAGCATTTT
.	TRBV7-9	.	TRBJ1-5	CASSLAEVLAGADNQPQHF	TGTGCCAGCAGCTTAGCGGAGGTCTTGGCGGGGGCGGACAATCAGCCCCAGCATTTT
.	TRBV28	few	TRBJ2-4	CASSILRGIQYF	TGTGCCAGCAGTATCCTCCGGGGCATTCAGTACTTC
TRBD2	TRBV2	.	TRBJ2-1	CASRARAGVEQFF	TGTGCCAGCAGGGCCAGAGCGGGGGTAGAGCAGTTCTTC
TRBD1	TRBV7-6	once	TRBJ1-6	CASSTTGGNSPLHF	TGTGCCAGCAGCACAACAGGGGGTAACTCACCCCTCCACTTT
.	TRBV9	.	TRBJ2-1	CASPKTRLNEQFF	TGTGCCAGCCCCAAGACTAGGCTTAATGAGCAGTTCTTC
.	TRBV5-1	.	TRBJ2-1	CASSATGQGANEQFF	TGCGCCAGCAGCGCAACGGGACAAGGGGCCAATGAGCAGTTCTTC
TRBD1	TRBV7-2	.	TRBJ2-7	CASSYSGTATYEQYF	TGTGCCAGCAGCTACTCCGGGACAGCGACCTACGAGCAGTACTTC
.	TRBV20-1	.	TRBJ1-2	CSASIPSGADGYTF	TGCAGTGCTAGTATACCGTCAGGGGCGGATGGCTACACCTTC
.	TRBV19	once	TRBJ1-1	CASSDERRHQAFF	TGTGCCAGTAGTGACGAGCGACGGCATCAAGCTTTCTTT
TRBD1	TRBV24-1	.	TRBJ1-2	CATSDSRQGHGYTF	TGTGCCACCAGTGATTCTAGACAGGGGCATGGCTACACCTTC
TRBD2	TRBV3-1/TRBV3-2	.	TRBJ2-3	CASSQVAGGLADTQYF	TGTGCCAGCAGCCAAGTAGCGGGAGGGTTGGCAGATACGCAGTATTTT